The 24 T cell receptor beta chains reported below all come from one sample, sequenced in a study of T cell responses to AZD1222 COVID-19 vaccine. The assay was immunoSEQ multiplex PCR, and TCRdb's table has in-frame clones only and misses some. The sample shows 120,000 to 150,000 clones, 75% to 85% of them seen only once. The sample in question was peripheral blood, obtained on day 0 of MenACWY control vaccination. The receptors shown here come from an adult in good health.

The V gene is TRBV19, the J gene TRBJ2-3; TRBD1 matches 7 bases. Germline V gives CDR1 LNHDA, CDR2 SQIVND (reference sequence). The CDR3 length is 14 residues. V lost 6 bases, J lost 2 bases, and 5 bases stayed unmatched. CDR3 nucleotide sequence: TGTGCCAGTAGAAGGACAGGATACACAGATACGCAGTATTTT. The encoded protein is CASRRTGYTDTQYF.

The chain is built from TRBV7-2 and TRBJ2-1; D is perhaps TRBD2 (7 bases). Germline V gene sequence: CDR1 SGHTA, CDR2 FQGNSA. V lost 6 bases and J lost 7, with 16 bases in between. This CDR3 is built from 14 residues. CDR3 residues: CASSVGGGFNEQFF. CDR3 in DNA: TGTGCCAGCAGTGTGGGAGGGGGGTTTAATGAGCAGTTCTTC.

This clone came up a few times. The chain has TRBV3-1 (or the pseudogene TRBV3-2) and TRBJ1-1, with unresolved D. Germline assignment: CDR1 LGHDT and CDR2 YNNKEL (reference sequence). This CDR3 comprises 14 residues. Trimming took 1 base from V and 1 from J, leaving 7 bases between them. The CDR3 here is CASSQVEGNTEAFF. The CDR3 DNA sequence: TGTGCCAGCAGCCAAGTGGAGGGGAACACTGAAGCTTTCTTT.

This chain links TRBV5-1 with TRBJ2-1; a possible D gene is TRBD2 (5 bases). The CDR3 is made up of 12 amino acids. Per the germline V gene, CDR1 is SGHRS and CDR2 is YFSETQ. With 0 bases removed from V and 9 bases from J, the gap between germline ends came to 7 bases. The CDR3 spells CASSLAGIEQFF. The CDR3 DNA sequence: TGCGCCAGCAGCTTGGCCGGGATTGAGCAGTTCTTC.

CDR3 loop: CASSLVGQPQHF. The CDR3 DNA follows: TGTGCCAGCAGTTTAGTGGGTCAGCCCCAGCATTTT. The chain joins TRBV28 to TRBJ1-5; the D is unclear. CDR3 size: 12 residues. The V gene's germline CDR1 is MDHEN and CDR2 SYDVKM. Trimming shortened V by 2 bases and J by 6 bases, and 5 bases separated the two germline ends.

The chain joins TRBV4-2 to TRBJ1-1; a possible D gene is TRBD1 (5 bases). Germline CDR1 LGHNA, CDR2 YNFKEQ. V was clipped by 0 bases and J by 3 bases, with 11 bases between them. The CDR3 has 15 amino acids. For the CDR3, the DNA is TGTGCCAGCAGCCAAGACAAAACAGGATACACTGAAGCTTTCTTT. It encodes CASSQDKTGYTEAFF.

This chain uses TRBV19 with TRBJ2-2; D could derive from TRBD1 or TRBD2 (7 bases each). The CDR3 totals 16 residues. V was cut by 6 bases and J by 1 base, with 15 bases left in between. Germline V gives CDR1 LNHDA, CDR2 SQIVND (reference sequence). CDR3 loop: CASSGGGQKNTGELFF. CDR3 coding DNA: TGTGCCAGTAGCGGCGGGGGACAGAAGAACACCGGGGAGCTGTTTTTT.

The CDR3 DNA is TGTGCCAGCAGTTACTCGCTAGGGGGCGGCGAGCAGTACGTC. This sequence encodes CASSYSLGGGEQYV. The rearrangement uses TRBV6-2 or TRBV6-3 and TRBJ2-7, with TRBD1 matching 7 bases. CDR3 length: 14 residues. Germline V lookup: CDR1 MNHEY, CDR2 SVGEGT. The ends lost 0 bases at V and 6 bases at J; junction bases unmatched: 5.

The chain recombines TRBV3-1 (or the pseudogene TRBV3-2) with TRBJ1-2; 9 nucleotides align to TRBD1. J gave up 4 bases and V 4 bases, and 10 bases lay outside the gene matches. The CDR3 has 16 residues. Germline V lookup: CDR1 LGHDT, CDR2 YNNKEL (reference sequence). CDR3: CASSLGSGQGIYGYTF. CDR3 DNA sequence: TGTGCCAGCAGCCTGGGCTCGGGACAGGGCATCTATGGCTACACCTTC.

CDR3 bases: TGTGCCAGCAGCACGACAGGAGCTGAAGCTTTCTTT. Amino acid sequence: CASSTTGAEAFF. The chain employs TRBV6-5 and TRBJ1-1; a weak D match, TRBD1 (6 bases). The CDR3 runs to 12 residues. V was shortened by 6 bases and J by 6 bases, with 11 bases between the two germline ends. Germline CDR1 is MNHEY and CDR2 is SVGAGI.

V and J are TRBV10-1 and TRBJ1-3; D is ambiguous. The V end lost 3 bases, the J end lost 0 bases, and 12 bases lay between the germline ends. CDR3 length: 16 amino acids. The germline V gene has CDR1 WNHNN and CDR2 SYGVQD (reference sequence). In nucleotides, the CDR3 is TGCGCCAGCAGTGACTCTAATGGGCCCTCTGGAAACACCATATATTTT. Protein sequence: CASSDSNGPSGNTIYF.

The chain links TRBV6-5 to TRBJ1-4, with D perhaps TRBD1 (5 bases). Trimming took off 5 bases at V and 5 bases at J, with 12 bases between the two ends. Germline-derived CDR1 and CDR2 are MNHEY and SVGAGI. The CDR3 sequence is 14 residues long. This chain's CDR3 is CASSNTGVNEKLFF. The CDR3 DNA follows: TGTGCCAGCAGTAACACAGGAGTCAATGAAAAACTGTTTTTT.

CDR3 in amino acids: CASSLGGEHEQYV. In DNA form, the CDR3 reads TGCGCCAGCAGCTTGGGAGGGGAGCACGAGCAGTACGTC. The chain is built from TRBV5-1 and TRBJ2-7; D possibly uses TRBD1 or TRBD2 (5 bases each). The germline CDR1 and CDR2 sequences are SGHRS and YFSETQ. CDR3 size: 13 residues. With 0 bases removed from V and 5 bases from J, the gap between germline ends came to 9 bases.

The chain combines TRBV18 with TRBJ1-5, with TRBD1 as a possible D gene (6 bases). This CDR3 comprises 18 residues. Germline CDR1 is KGHSH and CDR2 is LQKENI. Trimming removed 3 bases from V and 2 bases from J, with 20 bases in between. For the CDR3, the DNA is TGTGCCAGCTCACCGGTAGCAGGGGCGAGGAATGGCAATCAGCCCCAGCATTTT. This gives the protein CASSPVAGARNGNQPQHF.

The V gene is TRBV10-3, the J gene TRBJ2-7; D remains unclear. Germline assignment: CDR1 ENHRY and CDR2 SYGVKD. V lost 0 bases to trimming and J lost 4 bases, with 4 bases between them. This CDR3 is 12 amino acids long. The CDR3 bases are TGTGCCATCAGTGAGTCGGGATACGAGCAGTACTTC. This encodes CAISESGYEQYF.

This clone showed up just a few times. The chain recombines TRBV4-1 with TRBJ2-7, with D possibly matching TRBD1 (6 bases). The CDR3 is made up of 15 amino acids. V lost 1 base to trimming and J lost 4 bases, with 14 bases between them. Germline CDR1 and CDR2: MGHRA and YSYEKL. CDR3 in amino acids: CASSQGTAGFYEQYF. DNA of the CDR3: TGCGCCAGCAGCCAAGGGACAGCAGGTTTTTACGAGCAGTACTTC.

V usage is TRBV13 and J usage is TRBJ1-3; 7 bases are a match to TRBD1. V gave up 2 bases and J gave up 4 bases; unmatched junction bases: 2. Germline CDR1 PRHDT, CDR2 FYEKMQ (reference sequence). This CDR3 is built from 14 residues. The CDR3 here is CASSLTGEGNTIYF. The CDR3 DNA sequence: TGTGCCAGCAGCTTAACAGGGGAAGGAAACACCATATATTTT.

The chain joins TRBV19 to TRBJ1-4; the D is unclear. Trimming removed 3 bases at V and 3 bases at J, with 11 bases between. The germline V gene has CDR1 LNHDA and CDR2 SQIVND (reference sequence). This CDR3 comprises 15 residues. CDR3: CASSIARASNEKLFF. The CDR3 DNA is TGTGCCAGTAGTATCGCGAGGGCATCTAATGAAAAACTGTTTTTT. Complete variable domain (other parts from reference TRBV19 and TRBJ1-4): DGGITQSPKYLFRKEGQNVTLSCEQNLNHDAMYWYRQDPGQGLRLIYYSQIVNDFQKGDIAEGYSVSREKKESFPLTVTSAQKNPTAFYLCASSIARASNEKLFFGSGTQLSVL.

The chain combines TRBV7-3 with TRBJ1-1; 7 positions agree with TRBD1. The V and J ends lost 4 bases and 5 bases, in that order; junction bases with no gene match: 4. Germline CDR1 is SGHTA and CDR2 is FQGTGA. This CDR3 is 13 amino acids long. The chain's CDR3 is CASSSDRMTEAFF. For the CDR3, the DNA is TGTGCCAGCAGCTCGGACAGGATGACTGAAGCTTTCTTT.

The rearrangement links TRBV14 to TRBJ1-2; 7 bases agree with TRBD1. Per the germline V gene, CDR1 is SGHDN and CDR2 is FVKESK. This CDR3 has 14 residues. J lost 8 bases, V lost 3 bases, and 9 bases had no gene match. The DNA for the CDR3 is TGTGCCAGCAGCCAGGGCGGGACAGCTGGCGGCTACACCTTC. It translates to CASSQGGTAGGYTF.

The chain couples TRBV6-5 to TRBJ1-2, with D perhaps matching TRBD1 (5 bases). Germline-derived CDR1 and CDR2 are MNHEY and SVGAGI. V lost 8 bases, J lost 1 base, and 14 bases lay in between. This CDR3 contains 14 residues. The CDR3 bases are TGTGCCAGCTCCCGGGACGGATTTAACTATGGCTACACCTTC. As protein: CASSRDGFNYGYTF.

J is TRBJ1-6 and V is TRBV14, with D possibly TRBD1 on 5 matching bases. From germline, CDR1 is SGHDN and CDR2 FVKESK. Trimming removed 8 bases from V and 9 bases from J, with 14 bases in between. The CDR3 has 13 amino acids. The chain's CDR3 is CASGVGARSPLHF. The CDR3 DNA reads TGTGCCAGCGGTGTTGGGGCGCGTTCACCCCTCCACTTT. The variable domain in full, completed from reference TRBV14 and TRBJ1-6, reads EAGVTQFPSHSVIEKGQTVTLRCDPISGHDNLYWYRRVMGKEIKFLLHFVKESKQDESGMPNNRFLAERTGGTYSTLKVQPAELEDSGVYFCASGVGARSPLHFGNGTRLTVT.

The chain employs TRBV19 and TRBJ2-2; D possibly uses TRBD1 or TRBD2 (5 bases each). Trimming removed 4 bases at V and 4 bases at J, with 10 bases between. The CDR3 covers 14 residues. Germline assignment: CDR1 LNHDA and CDR2 SQIVND (reference sequence). The CDR3 region is CASSRTRGTGELFF. The CDR3 bases are TGTGCCAGTAGTAGAACTAGGGGCACCGGGGAGCTGTTTTTT.

The chain carries TRBV5-6 and TRBJ2-6; 7 positions match TRBD1. Germline values: CDR1 SGHDT, CDR2 YYEEEE. The CDR3 sequence is 16 residues long. The trim removed 2 bases at V and 0 bases at J, leaving 2 bases unmatched. This CDR3 reads CASSLAGGSGANVLTF. The CDR3 bases are TGTGCCAGCAGCTTAGCAGGGGGCTCTGGGGCCAACGTCCTGACTTTC.